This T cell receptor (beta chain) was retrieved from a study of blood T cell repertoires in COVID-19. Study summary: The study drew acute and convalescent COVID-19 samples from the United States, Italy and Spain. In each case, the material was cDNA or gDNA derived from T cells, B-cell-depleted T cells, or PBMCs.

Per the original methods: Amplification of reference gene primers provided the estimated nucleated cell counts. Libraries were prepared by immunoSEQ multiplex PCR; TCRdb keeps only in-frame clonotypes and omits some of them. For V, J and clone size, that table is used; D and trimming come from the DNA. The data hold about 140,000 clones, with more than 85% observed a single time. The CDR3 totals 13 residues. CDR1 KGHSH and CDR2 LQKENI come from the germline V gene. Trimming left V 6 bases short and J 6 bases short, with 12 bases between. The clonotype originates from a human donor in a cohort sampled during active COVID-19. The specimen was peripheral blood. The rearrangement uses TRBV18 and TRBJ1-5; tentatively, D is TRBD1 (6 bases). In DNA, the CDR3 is TGTGCCAGCTCGCCCGGGACAACTCAGCCCCAGCATTTT. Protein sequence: CASSPGTTQPQHF.